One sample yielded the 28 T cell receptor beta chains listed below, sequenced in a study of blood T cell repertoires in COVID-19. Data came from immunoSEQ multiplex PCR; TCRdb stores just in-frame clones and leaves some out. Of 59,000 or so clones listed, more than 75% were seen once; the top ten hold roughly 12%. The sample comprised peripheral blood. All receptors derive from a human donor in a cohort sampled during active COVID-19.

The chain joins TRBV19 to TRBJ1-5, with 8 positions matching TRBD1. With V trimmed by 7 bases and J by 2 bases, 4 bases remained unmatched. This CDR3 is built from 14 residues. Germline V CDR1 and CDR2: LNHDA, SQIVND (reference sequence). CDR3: CASNTGGGNQPQHF. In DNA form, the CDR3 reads TGTGCCAGTAATACAGGGGGAGGCAATCAGCCCCAGCATTTT.

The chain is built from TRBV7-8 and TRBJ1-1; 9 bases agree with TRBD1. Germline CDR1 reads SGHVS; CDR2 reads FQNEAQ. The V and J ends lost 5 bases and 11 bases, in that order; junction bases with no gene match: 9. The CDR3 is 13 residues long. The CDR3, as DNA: TGTGCCAGCAGCATCCGACAGGGGGTCGCGGCTTTCTTT. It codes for CASSIRQGVAAFF.

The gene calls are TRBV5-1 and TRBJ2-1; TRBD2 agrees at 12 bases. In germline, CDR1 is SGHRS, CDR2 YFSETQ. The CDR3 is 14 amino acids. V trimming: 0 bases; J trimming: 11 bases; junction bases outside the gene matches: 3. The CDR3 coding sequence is TGCGCCAGCAGCTTGGAACTAGCGGGGGGCCAGCAGTTCTTC. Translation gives CASSLELAGGQQFF.

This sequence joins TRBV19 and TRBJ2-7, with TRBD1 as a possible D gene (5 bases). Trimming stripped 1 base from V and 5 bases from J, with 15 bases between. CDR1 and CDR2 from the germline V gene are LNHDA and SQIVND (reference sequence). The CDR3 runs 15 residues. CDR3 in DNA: TGTGCCAGTAGTATAGTGGAAGGGGCTCTCGACGAGCAGTACTTC. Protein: CASSIVEGALDEQYF.

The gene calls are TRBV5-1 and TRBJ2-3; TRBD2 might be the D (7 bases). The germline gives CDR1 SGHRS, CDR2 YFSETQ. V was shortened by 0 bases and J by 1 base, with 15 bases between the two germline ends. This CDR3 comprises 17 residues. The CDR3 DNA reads TGCGCCAGCAGCTTGGAAGCTACGGGGGGCGGCACAGATACGCAGTATTTT. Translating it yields CASSLEATGGGTDTQYF.

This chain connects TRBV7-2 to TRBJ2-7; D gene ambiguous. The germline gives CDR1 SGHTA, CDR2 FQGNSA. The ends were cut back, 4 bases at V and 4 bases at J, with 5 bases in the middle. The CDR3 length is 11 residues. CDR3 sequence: CASSSRYEQYF. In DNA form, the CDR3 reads TGTGCCAGCAGCTCACGGTACGAGCAGTACTTC.

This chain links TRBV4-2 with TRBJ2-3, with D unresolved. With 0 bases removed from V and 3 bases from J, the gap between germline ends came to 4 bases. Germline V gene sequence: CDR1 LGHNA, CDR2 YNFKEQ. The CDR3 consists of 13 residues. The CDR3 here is CASSQEATDTQYF. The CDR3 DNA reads TGTGCCAGCAGCCAAGAGGCAACAGATACGCAGTATTTT.

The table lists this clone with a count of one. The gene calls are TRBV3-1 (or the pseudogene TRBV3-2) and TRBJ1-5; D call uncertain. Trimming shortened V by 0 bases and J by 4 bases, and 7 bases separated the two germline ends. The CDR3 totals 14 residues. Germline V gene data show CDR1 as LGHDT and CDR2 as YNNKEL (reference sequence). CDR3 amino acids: CASSQEPRNQPQHF. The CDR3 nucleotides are TGTGCCAGCAGCCAAGAACCCAGGAATCAGCCCCAGCATTTT.

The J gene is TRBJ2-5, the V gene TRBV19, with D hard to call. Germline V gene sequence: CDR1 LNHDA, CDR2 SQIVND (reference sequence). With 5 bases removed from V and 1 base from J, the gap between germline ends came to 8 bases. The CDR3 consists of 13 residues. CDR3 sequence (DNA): TGTGCCAGTAGTTCCTCGAGCCAAGAGACCCAGTACTTC. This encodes CASSSSSQETQYF. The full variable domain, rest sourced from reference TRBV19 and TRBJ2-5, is DGGITQSPKYLFRKEGQNVTLSCEQNLNHDAMYWYRQDPGQGLRLIYYSQIVNDFQKGDIAEGYSVSREKKESFPLTVTSAQKNPTAFYLCASSSSSQETQYFGPGTRLLVL.

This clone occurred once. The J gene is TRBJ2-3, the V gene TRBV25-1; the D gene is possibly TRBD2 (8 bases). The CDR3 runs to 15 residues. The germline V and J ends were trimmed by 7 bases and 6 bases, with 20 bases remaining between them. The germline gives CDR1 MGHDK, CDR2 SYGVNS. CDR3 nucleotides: TGTGCCAGCACACACGGGGGGGCCAGGGGGGATACGCAGTATTTT. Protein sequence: CASTHGGARGDTQYF.

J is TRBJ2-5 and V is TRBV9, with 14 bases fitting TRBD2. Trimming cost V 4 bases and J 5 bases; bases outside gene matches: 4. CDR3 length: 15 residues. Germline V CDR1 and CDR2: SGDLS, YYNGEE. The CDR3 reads CASSRLAGGRETQYF. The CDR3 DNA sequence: TGTGCCAGCAGCCGACTAGCGGGGGGGCGGGAGACCCAGTACTTC.

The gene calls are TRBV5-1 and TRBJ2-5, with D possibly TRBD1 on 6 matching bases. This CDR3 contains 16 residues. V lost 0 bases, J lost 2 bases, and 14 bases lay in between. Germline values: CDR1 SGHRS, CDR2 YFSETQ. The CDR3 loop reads CASSLGPGERQETQYF. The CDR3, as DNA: TGCGCCAGCAGCTTGGGGCCAGGGGAGCGGCAAGAGACCCAGTACTTC.

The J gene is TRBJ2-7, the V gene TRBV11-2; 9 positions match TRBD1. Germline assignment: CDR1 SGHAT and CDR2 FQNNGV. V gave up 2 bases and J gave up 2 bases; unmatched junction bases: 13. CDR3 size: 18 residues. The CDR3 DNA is TGTGCCAGCAGCTTACCCTTCACGGCGGGACAGGGACCCTACGAGCAGTACGTC. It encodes CASSLPFTAGQGPYEQYV.

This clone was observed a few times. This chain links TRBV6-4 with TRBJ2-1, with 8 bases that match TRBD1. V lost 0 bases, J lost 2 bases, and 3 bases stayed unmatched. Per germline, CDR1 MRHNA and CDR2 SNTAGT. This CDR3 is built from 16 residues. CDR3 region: CASSDSYRGTYNEQFF. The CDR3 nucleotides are TGTGCCAGCAGTGACTCGTACAGGGGGACCTACAATGAGCAGTTCTTC.

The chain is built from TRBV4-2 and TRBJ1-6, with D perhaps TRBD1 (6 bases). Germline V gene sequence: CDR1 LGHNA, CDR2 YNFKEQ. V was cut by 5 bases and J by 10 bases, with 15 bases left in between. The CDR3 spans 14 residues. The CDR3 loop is CASSVTGVWSPLHF. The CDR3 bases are TGTGCCAGCAGCGTGACAGGAGTCTGGTCACCCCTCCACTTT.

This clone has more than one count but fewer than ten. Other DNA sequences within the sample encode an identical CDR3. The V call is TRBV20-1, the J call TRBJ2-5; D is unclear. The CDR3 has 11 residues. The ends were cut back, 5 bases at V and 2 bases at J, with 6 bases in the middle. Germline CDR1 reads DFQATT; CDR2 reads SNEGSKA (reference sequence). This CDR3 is CSAQDQETQYF. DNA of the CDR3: TGCAGTGCTCAGGATCAAGAGACCCAGTACTTC.

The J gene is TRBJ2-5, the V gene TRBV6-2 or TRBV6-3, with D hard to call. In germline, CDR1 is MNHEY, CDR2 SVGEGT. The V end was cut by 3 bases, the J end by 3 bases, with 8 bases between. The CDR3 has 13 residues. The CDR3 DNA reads TGTGCCAGCAGTTATGGGCCAGAAGAGACCCAGTACTTC. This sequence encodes CASSYGPEETQYF.

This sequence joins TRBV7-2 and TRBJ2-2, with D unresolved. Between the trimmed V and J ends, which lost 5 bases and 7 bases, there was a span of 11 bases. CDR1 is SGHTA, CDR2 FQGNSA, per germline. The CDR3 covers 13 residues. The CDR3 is CASSLPPFGELFF. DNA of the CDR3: TGTGCCAGCAGCCTCCCCCCCTTCGGGGAGCTGTTTTTT.

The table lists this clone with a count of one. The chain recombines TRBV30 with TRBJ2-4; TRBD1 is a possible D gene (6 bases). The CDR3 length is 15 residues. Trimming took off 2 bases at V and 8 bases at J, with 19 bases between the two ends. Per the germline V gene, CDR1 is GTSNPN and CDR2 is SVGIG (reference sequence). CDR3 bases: TGTGCCTGGAGTTTTACCACAGGGTATAGGGACATTCAGTACTTC. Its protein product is CAWSFTTGYRDIQYF.

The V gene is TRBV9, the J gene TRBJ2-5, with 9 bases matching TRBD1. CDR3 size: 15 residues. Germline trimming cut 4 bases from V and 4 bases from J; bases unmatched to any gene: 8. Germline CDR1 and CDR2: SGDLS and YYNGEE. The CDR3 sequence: CASSPGQGVVETQYF. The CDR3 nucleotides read TGTGCCAGCAGCCCGGGACAGGGCGTGGTAGAGACCCAGTACTTC.

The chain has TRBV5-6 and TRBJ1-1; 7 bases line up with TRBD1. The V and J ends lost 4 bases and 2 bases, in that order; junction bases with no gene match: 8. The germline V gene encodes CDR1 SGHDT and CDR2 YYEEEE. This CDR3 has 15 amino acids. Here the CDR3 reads CASSNPGQTNTEAFF. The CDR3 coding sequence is TGTGCCAGCAGCAACCCGGGACAGACCAACACTGAAGCTTTCTTT.

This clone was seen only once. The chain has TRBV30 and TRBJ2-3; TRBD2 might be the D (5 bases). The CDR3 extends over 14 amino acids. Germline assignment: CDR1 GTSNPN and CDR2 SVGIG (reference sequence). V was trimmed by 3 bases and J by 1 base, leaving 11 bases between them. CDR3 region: CAWRVSGGTDTQYF. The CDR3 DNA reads TGTGCCTGGAGGGTATCCGGGGGCACAGATACGCAGTATTTT.

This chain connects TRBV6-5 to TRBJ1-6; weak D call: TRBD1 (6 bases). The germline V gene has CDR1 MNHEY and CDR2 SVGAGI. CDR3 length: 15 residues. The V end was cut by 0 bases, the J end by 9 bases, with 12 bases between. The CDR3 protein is CASSYSGGVGSPLHF. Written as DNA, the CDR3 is TGTGCCAGCAGTTACTCAGGGGGGGTTGGTTCACCCCTCCACTTT.

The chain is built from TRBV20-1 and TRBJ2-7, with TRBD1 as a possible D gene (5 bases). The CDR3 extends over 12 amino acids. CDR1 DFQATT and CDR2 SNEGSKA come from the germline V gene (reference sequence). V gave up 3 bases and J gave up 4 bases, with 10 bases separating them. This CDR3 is CSASLGDYEQYF. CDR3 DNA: TGCAGTGCTAGTTTAGGGGATTACGAGCAGTACTTC.

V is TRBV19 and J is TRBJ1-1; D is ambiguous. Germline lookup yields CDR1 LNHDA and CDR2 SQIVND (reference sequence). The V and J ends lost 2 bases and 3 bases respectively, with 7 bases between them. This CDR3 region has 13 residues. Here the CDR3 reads CASSITTDTEAFF. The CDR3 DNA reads TGTGCCAGTAGTATAACCACGGACACTGAAGCTTTCTTT.

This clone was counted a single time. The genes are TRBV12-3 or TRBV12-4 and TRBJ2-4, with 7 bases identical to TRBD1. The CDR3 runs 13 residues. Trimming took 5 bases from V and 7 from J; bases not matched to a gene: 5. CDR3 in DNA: TGTGCCAGCAGTGGGGGACAGAGGAACATTCAGTACTTC. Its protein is CASSGGQRNIQYF.

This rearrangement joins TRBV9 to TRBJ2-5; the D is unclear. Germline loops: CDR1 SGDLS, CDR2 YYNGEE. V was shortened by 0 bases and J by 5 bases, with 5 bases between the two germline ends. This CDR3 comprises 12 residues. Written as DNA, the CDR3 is TGTGCCAGCAGCGTAGTCGGGGAGACCCAGTACTTC. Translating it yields CASSVVGETQYF.

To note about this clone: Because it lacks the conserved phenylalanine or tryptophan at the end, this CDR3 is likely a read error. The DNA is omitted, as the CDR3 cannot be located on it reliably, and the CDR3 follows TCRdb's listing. The chain's CDR3 is CASSIGRTVHL. The chain couples TRBV19 to TRBJ2-7; TRBD1 is the table's D call and was not checked against the DNA. Germline V gene sequence: CDR1 LNHDA, CDR2 SQIVND (reference sequence). The CDR3 sequence runs 11 residues, both termini included.